This passage covers 10 T cell receptor beta chains from one sample sequenced in a study of neurological immune-mediated disorders (dated by TCRdb to about 2019). Preparation of the library involved 5' RACE. Data came from an Illumina HiSeq 2500. TCRdb reworked the public reads: Q25 trimming with fastp, MiXCR clone assembly, productive beta chains retained. Under each unique CDR3 protein, matching rows form one entry showing the most common genes and DNA. Across this sample there are tens of thousands of distinct CDR3 sequences, with roughly 2.6% seen only once. The ten top clones hold 0.9% to 1.4% of the sample. The sequenced sample was PBMCs. Receptors were obtained from a woman in her twenties or thirties with multiple sclerosis.

This clonotype has a count of ten or more. The chain carries TRBV5-1 and TRBJ2-2, with D uncertain. Between the trimmed V and J ends, which lost 2 bases and 7 bases, there was a span of 12 bases. Germline values: CDR1 SGHRS, CDR2 YFSETQ. CDR3 length equals 14 residues. In DNA, the CDR3 is TGCGCCAGCAGCTTCGATGGGCATCTCGGGGAGCTGTTTTTT. It is translated as CASSFDGHLGELFF.

This clonotype came up many times. The genes are TRBV20-1 and TRBJ2-1, with 7 bases lining up with TRBD2. CDR3 length equals 15 residues. Germline CDR1 and CDR2: DFQATT and SNEGSKA (reference sequence). V shed 8 bases and J 0 bases; nucleotides not matched to a gene: 10. The CDR3 nucleotides are TGCAGTTCAGGCGCTGGCGGGAGCTCCTACAATGAGCAGTTCTTC. Translation gives CSSGAGGSSYNEQFF.

Concerning this clonotype itself: A single base separates this from a much larger clone, so it may be a read error. The V call is TRBV6-5, the J call TRBJ1-6; 7 bases match TRBD1. Germline loops: CDR1 MNHEY, CDR2 SVGAGI. The CDR3 consists of 14 residues. CDR3 DNA sequence: TGTGCCAGCAGTCCGGGACAGCTTAATTCACCCCTCAACTTT. It codes for CASSPGQLNSPLNF.

This clonotype was counted between two and nine times. The rearrangement links TRBV19 to TRBJ1-5, with no clear D. Looked up from germline, CDR1 is LNHDA and CDR2 is SQIVND (reference sequence). Trimming stripped 6 bases from V and 3 bases from J, with 12 bases between. The CDR3 totals 14 residues. Written as DNA, the CDR3 is TGTGCCAGTAGCACGGACCGGCTCAATCAGCCCCAGCATTTT. It specifies CASSTDRLNQPQHF.

Of note for this clonotype: A clone one base away is much larger, so this may be a read error. The rearrangement uses TRBV27 and TRBJ2-7, with 9 bases matching TRBD1. This CDR3 is built from 15 residues. Germline CDR1 reads MNHEY; CDR2 reads SMNVEV (reference sequence). V lost 7 bases, J lost 5 bases, and 12 bases stayed unmatched. The CDR3: CASTSQGQGSHEQYF. The DNA for the CDR3 is TGTGCCAGCACTTCCCAGGGACAGGGTAGCCACGAGCAGTACTTC.

This clonotype showed up many times. The chain couples TRBV4-1 to TRBJ2-3, with D hard to call. The CDR3 length is 14 residues. From germline, CDR1 is MGHRA and CDR2 YSYEKL. Between the trimmed V and J ends, which lost 4 bases and 6 bases, there was a span of 14 bases. The CDR3 nucleotides read TGCGCCAGCAGCCCACCGAACCTCAAGGATACGCAGTATTTT. The encoded protein is CASSPPNLKDTQYF.

There are many counts of this clonotype. The chain recombines TRBV7-9 with TRBJ1-4; a possible D gene is TRBD1 (5 bases). The V gene lost 3 bases and the J gene lost 8 bases, with 10 bases spanning the gap. This CDR3 has 13 residues. Germline V CDR1 and CDR2: SEHNR, FQNEAQ (reference sequence). CDR3 amino acids: CASSFRDLEKLFF. The CDR3 DNA reads TGTGCCAGCAGCTTTAGGGACCTCGAAAAACTGTTTTTT.

This chain links TRBV2 with TRBJ1-1; D gene unclear. There are 14 residues in the CDR3. The V and J ends lost 6 bases and 5 bases respectively, with 16 bases between them. Germline CDR1 reads SNHLY; CDR2 reads FYNNEI. CDR3 coding DNA: TGTGCCAGCAGCGAAACGGGCCTCCGGACTGAAGCTTTCTTT. Translating gives CASSETGLRTEAFF.

This clonotype appeared many times. The gene calls are TRBV5-6 and TRBJ2-5; 8 bases line up with TRBD1. This CDR3 has 15 residues. Trimming removed 4 bases from V and 5 bases from J; junction bases left unmatched: 10. Germline V gives CDR1 SGHDT, CDR2 YYEEEE. CDR3 coding DNA: TGTGCCAGCAGCCGACCCCAGGGGGCCTGGGAGACCCAGTACTTC. Translation gives CASSRPQGAWETQYF.

This clonotype was seen at least ten times. The DNA for the CDR3 is TGCAGTGCTCCGGATCGCGGTTGGGGGGGCAATGAGCAGTTCTTC. It specifies CSAPDRGWGGNEQFF. V usage is TRBV20-1 and J usage is TRBJ2-1; 7 bases match TRBD2. This CDR3 is 15 amino acids long. The germline gives CDR1 DFQATT, CDR2 SNEGSKA (reference sequence). Trimming took 5 bases from V and 6 from J; bases not matched to a gene: 13.